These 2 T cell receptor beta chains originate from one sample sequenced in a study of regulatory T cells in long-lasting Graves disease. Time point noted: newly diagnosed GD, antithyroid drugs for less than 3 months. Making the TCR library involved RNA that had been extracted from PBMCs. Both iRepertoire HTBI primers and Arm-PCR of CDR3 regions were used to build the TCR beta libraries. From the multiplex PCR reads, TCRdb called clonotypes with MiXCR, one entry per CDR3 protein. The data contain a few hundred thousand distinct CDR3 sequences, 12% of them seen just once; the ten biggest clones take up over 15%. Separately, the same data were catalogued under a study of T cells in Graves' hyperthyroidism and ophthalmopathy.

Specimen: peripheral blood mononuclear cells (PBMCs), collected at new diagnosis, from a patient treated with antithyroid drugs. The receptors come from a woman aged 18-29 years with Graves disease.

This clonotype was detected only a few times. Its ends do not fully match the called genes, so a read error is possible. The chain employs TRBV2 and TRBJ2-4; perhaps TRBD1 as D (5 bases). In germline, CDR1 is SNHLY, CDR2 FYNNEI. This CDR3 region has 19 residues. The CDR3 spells CASSDQSTVGSTFKSIQYF. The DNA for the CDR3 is TGTGCCAGCAGTGACCAATCGACAGTGGGATCGACGTTCAAAAGCATTCAGTACTTC.

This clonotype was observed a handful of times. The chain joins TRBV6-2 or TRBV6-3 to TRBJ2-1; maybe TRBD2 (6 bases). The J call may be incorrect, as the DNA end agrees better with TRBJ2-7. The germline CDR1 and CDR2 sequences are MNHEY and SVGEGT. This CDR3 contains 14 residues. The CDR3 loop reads CASSYASAYNEQYF. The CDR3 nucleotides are TGTGCCAGCAGTTACGCTAGCGCCTACAATGAGCAGTACTTC.